The T cell receptor beta chain described here comes from a study of graft-versus-host responses after intestinal transplantation. Overall study results and limits: Circulating GvH clone levels at their peak were associated with HvG declines (early post-transplant).

Repertoires were generated with immunoSEQ multiplex PCR, while TCRdb's copy carries only in-frame clones and drops some. The sample lists about 98,000 clones, roughly 82% occurring once. The ends were cut back, 6 bases at V and 6 bases at J, with 12 bases in the middle. Per the germline V gene, CDR1 is MNHEY and CDR2 is SVGAGI. The CDR3 contains 13 residues. With respect to this clone: Its specificity is not known.

This sequence originates from a human patient who received an intestinal transplant, so some T cells may come from the graft donor. Sequenced material: PBMCs, taken 255 days after intestinal transplant. The chain recombines TRBV6-5 with TRBJ1-5; maybe TRBD1 (5 bases). The CDR3 loop reads CASRQGVGQPQHF. For the CDR3, the DNA is TGTGCCAGCAGACAAGGGGTGGGTCAGCCCCAGCATTTT.